These 21 T cell receptor beta chains share one sample of origin, sequenced in a study of brain metastases from non-small cell lung cancer. The repertoire was sequenced with immunoSEQ multiplex PCR; TCRdb's copy has only in-frame clones and lacks some. The top ten hold 11% of the sample, which has about 1,800 clones, less than 90% seen once. Sequencing was performed on primary lung tumor tissue. All receptors derive from a donor aged 40 or older with non-small cell lung cancer.

As for this clone: Additional DNA sequences in this sample encode the identical CDR3. The J gene is TRBJ2-7, the V gene TRBV28; D gene ambiguous. V gave up 5 bases and J gave up 7 bases, with 12 bases separating them. This CDR3 region has 12 residues. Germline V gene data show CDR1 as MDHEN and CDR2 as SYDVKM. The CDR3 region is CASSLPGPEQYF. The CDR3 nucleotides are TGTGCCAGCAGTCTGCCTGGGCCGGAGCAGTACTTC.

The chain combines TRBV4-2 with TRBJ1-1; the match to TRBD1 covers 8 bases. CDR1 LGHNA and CDR2 YNFKEQ come from the germline V gene. V lost 3 bases, J lost 5 bases, and 8 bases stayed unmatched. CDR3 length equals 15 residues. This CDR3 is CASSHRRGPGTEAFF. DNA of the CDR3: TGTGCCAGCAGCCATCGCAGGGGGCCGGGAACTGAAGCTTTCTTT.

This chain links TRBV18 with TRBJ1-1; a weak D match, TRBD1 (5 bases). CDR3 length equals 15 residues. Per germline, CDR1 KGHSH and CDR2 LQKENI. Trimming cost V 6 bases and J 0 bases, with 14 bases left between them. In DNA form, the CDR3 reads TGTGCCAGCTCCCAATCGGGGGTCATGAACACTGAAGCTTTCTTT. Translation gives CASSQSGVMNTEAFF. Looking up the rest from reference TRBV18 and TRBJ1-1 gives the full variable domain: NAGVMQNPRHLVRRRGQEARLRCSPMKGHSHVYWYRQLPEEGLKFMVYLQKENIIDESGMPKERFSAEFPKEGPSILRIQQVVRGDSAAYFCASSQSGVMNTEAFFGQGTRLTVV.

The V gene is TRBV27, the J gene TRBJ2-2; no clear D gene. The CDR3 has 13 amino acids. V was trimmed by 2 bases and J by 2 bases, leaving 3 bases between them. Germline CDR1 reads MNHEY; CDR2 reads SMNVEV (reference sequence). CDR3 sequence reads: CASSLRNTGELFF. CDR3 nucleotide sequence: TGTGCCAGCAGTTTACGAAACACCGGGGAGCTGTTTTTT.

Here the CDR3 DNA reads TGCAGCGGGGGTCGAAATGAAAAACTGTTTTTT. Its protein is CSGGRNEKLFF. The V gene is TRBV29-1, the J gene TRBJ1-4; D is ambiguous. There are 11 residues in the CDR3. V shed 7 bases and J shed 5 bases, with 8 bases lying between them. From germline, CDR1 is SQVTM and CDR2 ANQGSEA.

The table lists this clone with a count of one. The rearrangement uses TRBV6-4 and TRBJ2-5; tentative D call: TRBD1 (6 bases). Germline V gene lookup returns CDR1 MRHNA and CDR2 SNTAGT. Trimming removed 2 bases at V and 1 base at J, with 11 bases between. The CDR3 runs to 15 residues. The CDR3 is CASSDPRTAQETQYF. DNA for the CDR3: TGTGCCAGCAGTGACCCCCGGACAGCCCAAGAGACCCAGTACTTC.

This chain uses TRBV3-1 (or the pseudogene TRBV3-2) with TRBJ1-5; D gene unclear. The CDR3 has 13 residues. CDR1 is LGHDT and CDR2 is YNNKEL in the germline V gene (reference sequence). Trimming took 3 bases from V and 4 from J, leaving 7 bases between them. CDR3 bases: TGTGCCAGCAGCCAGCGAATTAATCAGCCCCAGCATTTT. Its protein product is CASSQRINQPQHF.

The chain has TRBV6-2 or TRBV6-3 and TRBJ1-5; a possible D gene is TRBD1 (6 bases). The V end lost 6 bases, the J end lost 2 bases, and 17 bases lay between the germline ends. The CDR3 is 16 residues long. Germline V gene data show CDR1 as MNHEY and CDR2 as SVGEGT. The CDR3 here is CASSPEGGTRNQPQHF. The CDR3 coding sequence is TGTGCCAGCAGCCCCGAAGGAGGGACACGCAATCAGCCCCAGCATTTT.

V usage is TRBV7-6 and J usage is TRBJ1-4; 10 nucleotides agree with TRBD1. With V trimmed by 6 bases and J by 5 bases, 6 bases remained unmatched. The CDR3 is 15 residues long. Germline V lookup: CDR1 SGHVS, CDR2 FNYEAQ. DNA of the CDR3: TGTGCCAGCAGTTTACGGGACAGGGGAAATGAAAAACTGTTTTTT. This translates into CASSLRDRGNEKLFF.

The chain employs TRBV3-1 (or the pseudogene TRBV3-2) and TRBJ1-5; D is ambiguous. The CDR3 is made up of 13 amino acids. Germline-derived CDR1 and CDR2 are LGHDT and YNNKEL (reference sequence). Trimming took 2 bases from V and 10 from J, leaving 12 bases between them. In DNA form, the CDR3 reads TGTGCCAGCAGCCAATCCATACCGGGACCCCAGCATTTT. Its protein product is CASSQSIPGPQHF.

This chain joins TRBV5-5 and TRBJ1-5; D is unresolved. Looked up from germline, CDR1 is SGHKS and CDR2 is YYEKEE (reference sequence). The CDR3 length is 13 residues. V gave up 2 bases and J gave up 6 bases, with 9 bases separating them. DNA of the CDR3: TGTGCCAGCAGCTTAATGGCCCGTCAGCCCCAGCATTTT. As protein: CASSLMARQPQHF.

The genes are TRBV12-5 and TRBJ1-4; D is possibly TRBD1 (5 bases). The V and J ends lost 4 bases and 0 bases respectively, with 15 bases between them. Germline V lookup: CDR1 LGHNT, CDR2 FRNRAP. This CDR3 region has 17 residues. CDR3 nucleotide sequence: TGTGCTAGTGGTTGGGAAGGGGCCGGCACAACTAATGAAAAACTGTTTTTT. It is translated as CASGWEGAGTTNEKLFF.

The chain joins TRBV24-1 to TRBJ2-1, with a possible D match to TRBD2 (6 bases). V was shortened by 3 bases and J by 4 bases, with 15 bases between the two germline ends. The CDR3 consists of 16 residues. CDR1 and CDR2 from the germline V gene are KGHDR and SFDVKD. The CDR3 region is CATSDVFSGGYNEQFF. CDR3 nucleotides: TGTGCCACCAGTGATGTATTTTCCGGGGGTTACAATGAGCAGTTCTTC.

The chain links TRBV2 to TRBJ2-3; TRBD2 matches at 8 bases. CDR1 is SNHLY, CDR2 FYNNEI, per germline. V lost 4 bases, J lost 5 bases, and 2 bases stayed unmatched. This CDR3 has 13 amino acids. DNA of the CDR3: TGTGCCAGCAGTGGGAGCGGGGGAGATACGCAGTATTTT. It codes for CASSGSGGDTQYF.

The V and J genes are TRBV9 and TRBJ1-1, with 10 bases lining up with TRBD1. V was pared by 5 bases and J by 8 bases, with 9 bases of the junction left unmatched. The germline gives CDR1 SGDLS, CDR2 YYNGEE. The CDR3 is made up of 14 amino acids. CDR3 sequence reads: CASSFGTGDAEAFF. CDR3 DNA sequence: TGTGCCAGCAGTTTTGGGACAGGGGACGCCGAAGCTTTCTTT.

The chain employs TRBV4-2 and TRBJ1-1, with D perhaps TRBD1 (5 bases). The V gene lost 3 bases and the J gene lost 0 bases, with 23 bases spanning the gap. This CDR3 spans 19 amino acids. The germline V gene encodes CDR1 LGHNA and CDR2 YNFKEQ. The chain's CDR3 is CASSQGVLGRIPMNTEAFF. The CDR3 nucleotides read TGTGCCAGCAGCCAGGGCGTTCTGGGACGGATCCCCATGAACACTGAAGCTTTCTTT.

The chain couples TRBV5-1 to TRBJ1-1; perhaps TRBD1 as D (6 bases). From germline, CDR1 is SGHRS and CDR2 YFSETQ. Trimming removed 0 bases from V and 10 bases from J, with 10 bases in between. This CDR3 has 12 amino acids. CDR3 DNA sequence: TGCGCCAGCAGCTTGGACAGGGTAGGAGCTTTCTTT. Protein sequence: CASSLDRVGAFF. The whole variable domain, remainder taken from reference TRBV5-1 and TRBJ1-1, is KAGVTQTPRYLIKTRGQQVTLSCSPISGHRSVSWYQQTPGQGLQFLFEYFSETQRNKGNFPGRFSGRQFSNSRSEMNVSTLELGDSALYLCASSLDRVGAFFGQGTRLTVV.

V is TRBV6-5 and J is TRBJ1-1; TRBD1 might be the D (5 bases). With 0 bases removed from V and 4 bases from J, the gap between germline ends came to 6 bases. The CDR3 has 13 amino acids. Germline V gene data show CDR1 as MNHEY and CDR2 as SVGAGI. CDR3 sequence reads: CASSYSTGTEAFF. CDR3 DNA: TGTGCCAGCAGTTACTCCACAGGCACTGAAGCTTTCTTT.

The genes are TRBV7-2 and TRBJ2-3; no clear D gene. CDR3 length: 12 amino acids. The V end was cut by 5 bases, the J end by 6 bases, with 9 bases between. The V gene's germline CDR1 is SGHTA and CDR2 FQGNSA. The CDR3 protein is CASSEVPDTQYF. CDR3 in DNA: TGTGCCAGCAGCGAGGTGCCGGATACGCAGTATTTT.

This sequence joins TRBV5-5 and TRBJ2-1, with 9 bases that match TRBD2. This CDR3 is 17 amino acids long. Looked up from germline, CDR1 is SGHKS and CDR2 is YYEKEE (reference sequence). V shed 2 bases, J shed 7 bases, and the junction held 13 bases outside the gene matches. CDR3 sequence (DNA): TGTGCCAGCAGCTTTGTCGGCGGGAGCGGGGGGTATAATGAGCAGTTCTTC. Protein product: CASSFVGGSGGYNEQFF.

In DNA form, the CDR3 reads TGTGCCAGCAGCACCTTTGGGGGCTCTGGGGCCAACGTCCTGACTTTC. This encodes CASSTFGGSGANVLTF. V is TRBV5-6 and J is TRBJ2-6; D assignment may be TRBD1 or TRBD2 (5 bases each). Between the trimmed V and J ends, which lost 4 bases and 0 bases, there was a span of 11 bases. Looked up from germline, CDR1 is SGHDT and CDR2 is YYEEEE. The CDR3 has 16 residues.